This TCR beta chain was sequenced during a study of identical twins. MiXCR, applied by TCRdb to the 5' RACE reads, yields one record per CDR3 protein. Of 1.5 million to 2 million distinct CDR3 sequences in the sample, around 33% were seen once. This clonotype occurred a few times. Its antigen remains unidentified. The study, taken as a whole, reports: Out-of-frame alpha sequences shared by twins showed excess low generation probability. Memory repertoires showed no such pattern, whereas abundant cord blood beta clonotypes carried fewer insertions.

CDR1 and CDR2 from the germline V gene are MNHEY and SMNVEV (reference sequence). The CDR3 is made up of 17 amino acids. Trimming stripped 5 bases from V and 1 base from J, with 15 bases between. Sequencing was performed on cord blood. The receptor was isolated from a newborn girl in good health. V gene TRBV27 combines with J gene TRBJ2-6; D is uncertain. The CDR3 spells CASSPRLLYSGANVLTF. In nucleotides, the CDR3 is TGTGCCAGCAGTCCGCGCCTACTGTATTCTGGGGCCAACGTCCTGACTTTC.